The 15 T cell receptor beta chains reported below all come from one sample, sequenced in a study of blood T cell repertoires in COVID-19. Produced via immunoSEQ multiplex PCR; TCRdb's table is partial and in-frame only. Among about 130,000 clones listed, less than 90% were seen once. The sequencing input was PBMCs or T cells enriched from blood (not recorded which). All receptors come from a woman aged 45-60 years who had recovered from COVID-19.

V and J are TRBV19 and TRBJ1-4; TRBD1 is a possible D gene (6 bases). Germline V gives CDR1 LNHDA, CDR2 SQIVND (reference sequence). V was trimmed by 4 bases and J by 4 bases, leaving 10 bases between them. The CDR3 has 14 residues. CDR3 DNA: TGTGCCAGTAGTAGGACAGCTGTTAATGAAAAACTGTTTTTT. Its protein product is CASSRTAVNEKLFF.

The chain couples TRBV7-8 to TRBJ2-3; possibly TRBD2 for D (6 bases). The ends were cut back, 4 bases at V and 1 base at J, with 9 bases in the middle. Germline CDR1 is SGHVS and CDR2 is FQNEAQ. This CDR3 has 14 amino acids. CDR3 nucleotides: TGTGCCAGCAGCTCATGGGGGGGCACAGATACGCAGTATTTT. Its protein product is CASSSWGGTDTQYF.

This clone was found once. The V gene is TRBV5-6, the J gene TRBJ1-4, with D maybe TRBD1 (5 bases). CDR3 size: 17 residues. The V end was cut by 4 bases, the J end by 7 bases, with 23 bases between. CDR1 and CDR2 (germline): SGHDT, YYEEEE. The CDR3 DNA sequence: TGTGCCAGCAGCCCGGGGTCAGGGCTTTTCGGGGGTGAAAAACTGTTTTTT. Its translation is CASSPGSGLFGGEKLFF.

The V and J genes are TRBV5-4 and TRBJ1-3; D possibly corresponds to TRBD1 (6 bases). The CDR3 runs 15 residues. V gave up 4 bases and J gave up 4 bases, with 15 bases separating them. Germline values: CDR1 SGHNT, CDR2 YYREEE (reference sequence). CDR3 sequence (DNA): TGTGCCAGCAGCCGTGACAGGATTCCCGGAAACACCATATATTTT. This sequence encodes CASSRDRIPGNTIYF.

This chain links TRBV7-8 with TRBJ2-7; perhaps TRBD1 as D (6 bases). Germline-derived CDR1 and CDR2 are SGHVS and FQNEAQ. The CDR3 has 12 residues. CDR3 sequence reads: CAWSDRIYEQYF. CDR3 nucleotide sequence: TGTGCGTGGTCGGACAGAATCTACGAGCAGTACTTC.

This chain joins TRBV13 and TRBJ2-7, with 9 bases matching TRBD1. V gave up 6 bases and J gave up 3 bases; unmatched junction bases: 6. Germline loops: CDR1 PRHDT, CDR2 FYEKMQ (reference sequence). This CDR3 spans 14 amino acids. The CDR3 is CASSPGQGFYEQYF. CDR3 sequence (DNA): TGTGCCAGCAGTCCGGGACAGGGATTCTACGAGCAGTACTTC. The full variable domain, its missing parts supplied by reference TRBV13 and TRBJ2-7, is AAGVIQSPRHLIKEKRETATLKCYPIPRHDTVYWYQQGPGQDPQFLISFYEKMQSDKGSIPDRFSAQQFSDYHSELNMSSLELGDSALYFCASSPGQGFYEQYFGPGTRLTVT.

This rearrangement joins TRBV9 to TRBJ2-1; 11 positions agree with TRBD2. V shed 3 bases, J shed 9 bases, and the junction held 11 bases outside the gene matches. The CDR3 runs 16 residues. The V gene's germline CDR1 is SGDLS and CDR2 YYNGEE. CDR3 DNA sequence: TGTGCCAGCAGCGACAAACCGGGACTAGCGGTTAGTGAGCAGTTCTTC. Translating gives CASSDKPGLAVSEQFF.

This clone has only a few counts. J is TRBJ2-1 and V is TRBV4-1; 9 bases agree with TRBD2. Germline assignment: CDR1 MGHRA and CDR2 YSYEKL. The CDR3 has 17 amino acids. V shed 4 bases, J shed 4 bases, and the junction held 11 bases outside the gene matches. CDR3 DNA: TGCGCCAGCAGCCCCCCTCTGGAGCGGGGGGCTTACAATGAGCAGTTCTTC. Its protein product is CASSPPLERGAYNEQFF.

This chain uses TRBV3-1 (or the pseudogene TRBV3-2) with TRBJ2-7, with TRBD2 identical over 14 bases. The germline V gene encodes CDR1 LGHDT and CDR2 YNNKEL (reference sequence). The CDR3 runs 21 residues. Germline trimming cut 0 bases from V and 1 base from J; bases unmatched to any gene: 14. The CDR3 reads CASSQDLTSGGACVWSYEQYF. As DNA, the CDR3 is TGTGCCAGCAGCCAAGATTTGACTAGCGGGGGGGCTTGTGTGTGGTCCTACGAGCAGTACTTC.

This clone turned up a few times. The chain links TRBV5-1 to TRBJ1-2; 11 bases line up with TRBD1. This CDR3 has 15 residues. V lost 4 bases, J lost 4 bases, and 6 bases stayed unmatched. Germline V gives CDR1 SGHRS, CDR2 YFSETQ. The CDR3 loop is CASSPGQGAPYGYTF. CDR3 DNA sequence: TGCGCCAGCAGCCCCGGACAGGGGGCGCCCTATGGCTACACCTTC.

DNA of the CDR3: TGTGCCAGCACCAAAACCGGGACAGTTGGCTATGGCTACACCTTC. The encoded protein is CASTKTGTVGYGYTF. The chain has TRBV27 and TRBJ1-2; 7 nucleotides agree with TRBD1. V dropped 7 bases and J dropped 4; count of bases not matched to a gene: 12. This CDR3 is built from 15 residues. Germline V gene sequence: CDR1 MNHEY, CDR2 SMNVEV (reference sequence).

This clone was detected only once. The chain employs TRBV4-3 and TRBJ1-4, with D unresolved. Germline V gene lookup returns CDR1 LGHNA and CDR2 YSLEER. CDR3 length: 18 residues. Trimming removed 1 base from V and 0 bases from J, with 15 bases in between. The CDR3 DNA reads TGCGCCAGCAGCCAAGGATCTACAGCAACACCAACTAATGAAAAACTGTTTTTT. It codes for CASSQGSTATPTNEKLFF.

This clone was detected a few times. The CDR3 nucleotides are TGTGCCAGCAGAGGGGGTAATTCACCCCTCCACTTT. Its translation is CASRGGNSPLHF. The V call is TRBV12-3 or TRBV12-4, the J call TRBJ1-6, with a weak D call TRBD1 (6 bases). With 6 bases removed from V and 6 bases from J, the gap between germline ends came to 6 bases. The CDR3 loop spans 12 amino acids.

V and J are TRBV3-1 (or the pseudogene TRBV3-2) and TRBJ1-2; 8 bases agree with TRBD1. This CDR3 comprises 16 residues. Trimming cost V 0 bases and J 5 bases; bases outside gene matches: 8. Germline CDR1 reads LGHDT; CDR2 reads YNNKEL (reference sequence). CDR3 sequence: CASSQDLDRGRYGYTF. The DNA for the CDR3 is TGTGCCAGCAGCCAAGATCTAGACAGGGGACGGTATGGCTACACCTTC.

This chain joins TRBV4-1 and TRBJ1-1; unclear D gene. The CDR3 is 14 amino acids. Trimming removed 0 bases at V and 0 bases at J, with 5 bases between. Germline V CDR1 and CDR2: MGHRA, YSYEKL. CDR3 protein: CASSQDRVNTEAFF. In nucleotides, the CDR3 is TGCGCCAGCAGCCAAGATCGGGTGAACACTGAAGCTTTCTTT.